This passage covers 7 T cell receptor beta chains from one sample sequenced in a study of control samples from healthy donors and cancer patients. Libraries were prepared by immunoSEQ multiplex PCR; TCRdb keeps only in-frame clonotypes and omits some of them. The sample has approximately 110,000 clones; roughly nine tenths are singletons. Input material: blood. The receptors shown here come from a young woman in good health.

The table lists this clone with a count of one. The CDR3 DNA reads TGTGCCAGCAGTTTACCAGGGTTGGGGGGGTCCTACGAGCAGTACTTC. Encoded protein: CASSLPGLGGSYEQYF. This rearrangement joins TRBV28 to TRBJ2-7, with 7 bases aligning to TRBD2. The CDR3 sequence is 16 residues long. Germline lookup yields CDR1 MDHEN and CDR2 SYDVKM. Trimming at V came to 2 bases and at J to 1 base, leaving 8 bases not matched to a gene.

This clone came up a few times. The chain couples TRBV4-2 to TRBJ2-2; D might be TRBD2 (5 bases). The CDR3 covers 16 residues. Germline assignment: CDR1 LGHNA and CDR2 YNFKEQ. V lost 0 bases, J lost 2 bases, and 10 bases lay in between. The CDR3 DNA follows: TGTGCCAGCAGCCAAGAGCGAAGCGGAAACACCGGGGAGCTGTTTTTT. Residues: CASSQERSGNTGELFF.

The J gene is TRBJ2-7, the V gene TRBV10-3; 11 nucleotides line up with TRBD1. The germline CDR1 and CDR2 sequences are ENHRY and SYGVKD. V dropped 2 bases and J dropped 5; count of bases not matched to a gene: 8. The CDR3 has 16 amino acids. CDR3 region: CAISEARTGGADEQYF. The DNA of the CDR3 is TGTGCCATCAGTGAGGCCCGGACAGGGGGCGCAGACGAGCAGTACTTC.

V and J are TRBV28 and TRBJ1-3; maybe TRBD1 (6 bases). With 7 bases removed from V and 3 bases from J, the gap between germline ends came to 16 bases. The CDR3 covers 15 residues. Germline CDR1 is MDHEN and CDR2 is SYDVKM. CDR3: CASKLYRDLGNTIYF. The DNA of the CDR3 is TGTGCCAGCAAGCTCTACAGGGACCTTGGAAACACCATATATTTT.

This clone occurred once. The chain links TRBV7-2 to TRBJ1-3; D gene unclear. Germline V gene data show CDR1 as SGHTA and CDR2 as FQGNSA. This CDR3 is 15 amino acids long. V lost 5 bases and J 1 base, leaving 12 bases between the germline ends. CDR3 DNA sequence: TGTGCCAGCAGCCCGGACGGTTTATCTGGAAACACCATATATTTT. Encoded protein: CASSPDGLSGNTIYF.

This clone was counted once. The J gene is TRBJ2-7, the V gene TRBV12-5; TRBD1 matches at 10 bases. The J segment lost 4 bases and the V segment lost 7 bases, leaving 7 bases of the junction unmatched. Per germline, CDR1 LGHNT and CDR2 FRNRAP. The CDR3 totals 14 residues. The CDR3 reads CASARGQGFYEQYF. The CDR3 DNA is TGTGCTAGTGCCAGGGGACAGGGGTTTTACGAGCAGTACTTC.

The CDR3 DNA reads as TGTGCCTGGAGTGTAGGGGTGGGAACCTACGAGCAGTACTTC. Translated: CAWSVGVGTYEQYF. The chain links TRBV30 to TRBJ2-7; TRBD1 is a possible D gene (5 bases). There are 14 residues in the CDR3. Germline V lookup: CDR1 GTSNPN, CDR2 SVGIG (reference sequence). V lost 0 bases to trimming and J lost 2 bases, with 11 bases between them.